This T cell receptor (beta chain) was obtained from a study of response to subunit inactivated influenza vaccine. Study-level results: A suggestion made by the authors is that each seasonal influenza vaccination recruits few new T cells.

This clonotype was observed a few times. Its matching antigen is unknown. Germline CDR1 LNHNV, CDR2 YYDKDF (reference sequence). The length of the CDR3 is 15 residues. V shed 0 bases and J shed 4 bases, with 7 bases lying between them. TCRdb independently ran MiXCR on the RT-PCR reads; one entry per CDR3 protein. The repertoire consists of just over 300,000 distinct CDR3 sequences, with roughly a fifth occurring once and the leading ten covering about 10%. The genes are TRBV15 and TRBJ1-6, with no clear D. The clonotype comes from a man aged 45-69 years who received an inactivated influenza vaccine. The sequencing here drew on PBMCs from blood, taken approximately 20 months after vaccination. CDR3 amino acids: CATSRDRGYNSPLHF. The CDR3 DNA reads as TGTGCCACCAGCAGAGACAGAGGGTATAATTCACCCCTCCACTTT.